Here is one T cell receptor beta chain with its context. Its antigen is not known. The data originate from a study of shared clonotypes between healthy human individuals. Study in general: CD4 naive and CD4 memory each took three plates per donor, while CD8 naive took two and CD8 memory one.

Method: immunoSEQ multiplex PCR; TCRdb's copy keeps in-frame clones and lacks some. The data contain 400,000 to 600,000 clones, roughly 95% of them singletons. Study observations and caveats: Sequencing depth was expected to affect clonotype sharing among donors.

The CDR3 contains 14 residues. Germline V gene lookup returns CDR1 SGHRS and CDR2 YFSETQ. The V end lost 0 bases, the J end lost 1 base, and 7 bases lay between the germline ends. The sample was naive CD4+ T cells sorted from blood. The subset was: CD45RA+ positively selected. The rearrangement links TRBV5-1 to TRBJ1-1; D ambiguous. The sequence came from a woman in her 30s in good health. The CDR3: CASSLGAENTEAFF. As DNA, the CDR3 is TGCGCCAGCAGCTTGGGGGCGGAGAACACTGAAGCTTTCTTT.